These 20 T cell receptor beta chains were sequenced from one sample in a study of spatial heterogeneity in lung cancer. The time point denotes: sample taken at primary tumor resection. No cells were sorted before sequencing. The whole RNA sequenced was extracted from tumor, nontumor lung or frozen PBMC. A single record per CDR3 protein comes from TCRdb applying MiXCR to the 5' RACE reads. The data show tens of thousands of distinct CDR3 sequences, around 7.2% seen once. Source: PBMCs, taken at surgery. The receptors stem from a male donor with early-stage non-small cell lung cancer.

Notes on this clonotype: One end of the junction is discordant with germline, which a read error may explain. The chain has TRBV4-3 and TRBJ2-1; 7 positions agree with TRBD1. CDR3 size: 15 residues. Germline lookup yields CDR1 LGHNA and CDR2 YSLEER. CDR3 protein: CTSSQDRVSDNEQFF. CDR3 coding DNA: TGCACCAGCAGCCAAGACAGGGTTAGTGACAATGAGCAGTTCTTC.

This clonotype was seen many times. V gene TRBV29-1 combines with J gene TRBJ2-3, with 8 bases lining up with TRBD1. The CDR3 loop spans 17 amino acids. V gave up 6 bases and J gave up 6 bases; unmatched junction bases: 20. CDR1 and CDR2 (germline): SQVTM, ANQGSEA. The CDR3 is CSVPNSQAGGLQDTQYF. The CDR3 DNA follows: TGCAGCGTCCCTAACTCCCAGGCAGGGGGCCTCCAGGATACGCAGTATTTT.

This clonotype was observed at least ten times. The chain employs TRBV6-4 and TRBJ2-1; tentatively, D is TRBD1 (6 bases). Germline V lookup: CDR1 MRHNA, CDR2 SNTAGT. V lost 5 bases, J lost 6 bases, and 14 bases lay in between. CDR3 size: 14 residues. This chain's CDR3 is CASSNTGYLNEQFF. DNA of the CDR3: TGTGCCAGCAGTAATACAGGGTATCTCAATGAGCAGTTCTTC.

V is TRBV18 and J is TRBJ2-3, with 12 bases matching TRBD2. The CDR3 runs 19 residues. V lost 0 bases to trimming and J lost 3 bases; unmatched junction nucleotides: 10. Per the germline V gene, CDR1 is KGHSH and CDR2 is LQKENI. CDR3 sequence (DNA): TGTGCCAGCTCACCACCGAATCAACTAGCGGGGGGTCGTACAGATACGCAGTATTTT. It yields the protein CASSPPNQLAGGRTDTQYF.

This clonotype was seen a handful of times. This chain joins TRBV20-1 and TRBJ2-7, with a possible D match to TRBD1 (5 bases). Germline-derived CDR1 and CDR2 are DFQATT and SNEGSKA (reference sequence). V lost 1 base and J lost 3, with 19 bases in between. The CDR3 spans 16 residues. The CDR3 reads CSARAPFEGHSYEQYV. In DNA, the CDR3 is TGCAGTGCTAGAGCCCCTTTTGAAGGACACAGCTACGAGCAGTACGTC.

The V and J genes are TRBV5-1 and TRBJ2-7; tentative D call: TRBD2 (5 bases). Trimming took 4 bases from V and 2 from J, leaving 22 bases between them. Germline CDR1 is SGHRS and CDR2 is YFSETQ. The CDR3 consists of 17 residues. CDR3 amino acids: CASSPLRENIIPYEQYF. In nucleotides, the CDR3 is TGCGCCAGCAGCCCATTAAGGGAGAACATCATCCCCTACGAGCAGTACTTC.

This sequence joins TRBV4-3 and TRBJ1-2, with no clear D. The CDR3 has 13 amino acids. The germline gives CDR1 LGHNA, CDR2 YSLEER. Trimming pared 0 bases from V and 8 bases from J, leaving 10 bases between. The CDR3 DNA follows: TGCGCCAGCAGCCAAGATAGTGGGGAGGGCTACACCTTC. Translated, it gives CASSQDSGEGYTF.

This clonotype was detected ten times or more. CDR3 loop: CASSLGDRANQPQHF. Written as DNA, the CDR3 is TGTGCCAGCAGCTTAGGGGACAGGGCCAATCAGCCCCAGCATTTT. The gene calls are TRBV5-6 and TRBJ1-5; 9 bases match TRBD1. Per the germline V gene, CDR1 is SGHDT and CDR2 is YYEEEE. Losses at the gene ends were 2 bases for V and 3 bases for J; bases not matched to a gene: 3. The CDR3 sequence is 15 residues long.

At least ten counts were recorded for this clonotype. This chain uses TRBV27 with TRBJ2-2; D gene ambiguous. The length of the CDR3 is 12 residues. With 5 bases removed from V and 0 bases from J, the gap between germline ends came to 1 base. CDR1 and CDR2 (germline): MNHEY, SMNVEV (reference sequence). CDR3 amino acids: CASSPNTGELFF. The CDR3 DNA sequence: TGTGCCAGCAGTCCGAACACCGGGGAGCTGTTTTTT.

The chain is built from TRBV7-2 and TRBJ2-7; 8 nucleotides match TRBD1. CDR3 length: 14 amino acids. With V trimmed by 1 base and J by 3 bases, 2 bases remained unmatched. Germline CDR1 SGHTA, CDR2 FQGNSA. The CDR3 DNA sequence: TGTGCCAGCAGCTTAGGGACAGGGTACTACGAGCAGTACGTC. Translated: CASSLGTGYYEQYV.

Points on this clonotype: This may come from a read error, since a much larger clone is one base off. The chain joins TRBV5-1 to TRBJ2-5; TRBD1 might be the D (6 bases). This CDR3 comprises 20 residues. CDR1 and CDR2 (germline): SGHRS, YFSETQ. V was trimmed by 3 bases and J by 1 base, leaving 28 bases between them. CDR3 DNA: TGCGCCAGCAGCTCGACCACCGCGGCCGGGCTACCAGGGGCCCAAGAGACCCAGTACTTC. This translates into CASSSTTAAGLPGAQETQYF.

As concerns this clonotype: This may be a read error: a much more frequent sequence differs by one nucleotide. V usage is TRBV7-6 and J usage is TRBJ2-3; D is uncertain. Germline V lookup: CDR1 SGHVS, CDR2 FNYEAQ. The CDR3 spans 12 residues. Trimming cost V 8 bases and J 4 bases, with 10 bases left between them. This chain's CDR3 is CASGTQSDTQYF. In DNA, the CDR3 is TGTGCCAGCGGCACCCAGTCAGATACGCAGTATTTT.

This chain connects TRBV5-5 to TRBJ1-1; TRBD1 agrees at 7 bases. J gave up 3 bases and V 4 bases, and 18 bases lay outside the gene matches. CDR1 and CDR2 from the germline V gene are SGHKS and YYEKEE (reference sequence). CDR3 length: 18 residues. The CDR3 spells CASSLGTDRAGGDTEAFF. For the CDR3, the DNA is TGTGCCAGCAGCCTAGGGACCGACAGGGCCGGGGGAGACACTGAAGCTTTCTTT. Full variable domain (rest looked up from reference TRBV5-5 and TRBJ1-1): DAGVTQSPTHLIKTRGQQVTLRCSPISGHKSVSWYQQVLGQGPQFIFQYYEKEERGRGNFPDRFSARQFPNYSSELNVNALLLGDSALYLCASSLGTDRAGGDTEAFFGQGTRLTVV.

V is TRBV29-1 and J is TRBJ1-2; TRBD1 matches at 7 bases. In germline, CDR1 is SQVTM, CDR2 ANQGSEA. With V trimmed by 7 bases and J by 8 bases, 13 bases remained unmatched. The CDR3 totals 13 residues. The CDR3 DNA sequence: TGCAGCGCCGCGGGACAGCTCTTAGGGGGCTACACCTTC. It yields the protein CSAAGQLLGGYTF. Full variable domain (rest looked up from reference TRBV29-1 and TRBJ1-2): SAVISQKPSRDICQRGTSLTIQCQVDSQVTMMFWYRQQPGQSLTLIATANQGSEATYESGFVIDKFPISRPNLTFSTLTVSNMSPEDSSIYLCSAAGQLLGGYTFGSGTRLTVV.

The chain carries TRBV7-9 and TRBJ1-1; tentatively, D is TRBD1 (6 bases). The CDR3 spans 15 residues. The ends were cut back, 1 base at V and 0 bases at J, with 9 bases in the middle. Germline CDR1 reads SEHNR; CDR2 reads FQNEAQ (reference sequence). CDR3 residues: CASSLVRGMNTEAFF. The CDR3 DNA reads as TGTGCCAGCAGCTTAGTGAGGGGGATGAACACTGAAGCTTTCTTT.

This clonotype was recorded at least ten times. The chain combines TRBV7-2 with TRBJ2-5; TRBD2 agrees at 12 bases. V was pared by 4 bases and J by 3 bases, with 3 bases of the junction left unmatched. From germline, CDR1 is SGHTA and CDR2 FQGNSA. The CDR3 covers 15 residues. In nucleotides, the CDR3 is TGTGCCAGCAGCTCCTGGACTAGCGGGAAAGAGACCCAGTACTTC. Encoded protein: CASSSWTSGKETQYF. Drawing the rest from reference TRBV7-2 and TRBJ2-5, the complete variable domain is GAGVSQSPSNKVTEKGKDVELRCDPISGHTALYWYRQSLGQGLEFLIYFQGNSAPDKSGLPSDRFSAERTGGSVSTLTIQRTQQEDSAVYLCASSSWTSGKETQYFGPGTRLLVL.

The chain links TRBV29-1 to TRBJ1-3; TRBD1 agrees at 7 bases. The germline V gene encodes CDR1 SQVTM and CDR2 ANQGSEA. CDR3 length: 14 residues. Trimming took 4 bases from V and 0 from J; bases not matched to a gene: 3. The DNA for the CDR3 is TGCAGCGTTGGAGGGGGCCGCTCTGGAAACACCATATATTTT. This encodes CSVGGGRSGNTIYF.

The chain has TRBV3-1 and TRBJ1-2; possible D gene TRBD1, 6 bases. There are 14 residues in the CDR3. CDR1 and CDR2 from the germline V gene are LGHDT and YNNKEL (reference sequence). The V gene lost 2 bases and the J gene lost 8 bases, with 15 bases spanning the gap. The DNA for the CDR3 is TGTGCCAGCAGCCAACCATACAGGGTCTGGGGCTACACCTTC. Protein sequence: CASSQPYRVWGYTF. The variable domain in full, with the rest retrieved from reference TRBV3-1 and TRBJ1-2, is DTAVSQTPKYLVTQMGNDKSIKCEQNLGHDTMYWYKQDSKKFLKIMFSYNNKELIINETVPNRFSPKSPDKAHLNLHINSLELGDSAVYFCASSQPYRVWGYTFGSGTRLTVV.

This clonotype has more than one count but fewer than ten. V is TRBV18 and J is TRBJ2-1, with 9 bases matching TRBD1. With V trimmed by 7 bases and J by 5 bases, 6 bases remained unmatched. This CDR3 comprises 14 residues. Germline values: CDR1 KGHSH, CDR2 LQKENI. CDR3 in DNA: TGTGCCAGCTTTTCCGGGACAGGGCACAATGAGCAGTTCTTC. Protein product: CASFSGTGHNEQFF.

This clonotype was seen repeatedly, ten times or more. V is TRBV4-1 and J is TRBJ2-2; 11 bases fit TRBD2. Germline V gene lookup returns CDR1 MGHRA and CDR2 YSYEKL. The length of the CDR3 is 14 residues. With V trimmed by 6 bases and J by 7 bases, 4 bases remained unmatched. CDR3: CASRTSGKFGELFF. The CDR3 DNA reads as TGCGCCAGCAGGACTAGCGGGAAGTTCGGGGAGCTGTTTTTT.